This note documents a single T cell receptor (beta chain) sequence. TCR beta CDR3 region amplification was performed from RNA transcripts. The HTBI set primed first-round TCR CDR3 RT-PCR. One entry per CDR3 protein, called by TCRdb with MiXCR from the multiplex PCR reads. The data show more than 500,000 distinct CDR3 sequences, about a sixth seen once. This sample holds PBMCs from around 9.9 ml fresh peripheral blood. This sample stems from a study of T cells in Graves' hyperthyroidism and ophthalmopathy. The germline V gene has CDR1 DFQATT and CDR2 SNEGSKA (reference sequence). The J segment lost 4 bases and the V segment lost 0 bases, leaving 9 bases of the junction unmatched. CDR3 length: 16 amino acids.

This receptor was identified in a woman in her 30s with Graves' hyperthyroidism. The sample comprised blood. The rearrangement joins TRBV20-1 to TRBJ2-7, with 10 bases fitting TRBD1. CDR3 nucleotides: TGCAGTGCTAGAGAGCACCGGGACAGGGGTACTTACGAGCAGTACTTC. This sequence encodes CSAREHRDRGTYEQYF.